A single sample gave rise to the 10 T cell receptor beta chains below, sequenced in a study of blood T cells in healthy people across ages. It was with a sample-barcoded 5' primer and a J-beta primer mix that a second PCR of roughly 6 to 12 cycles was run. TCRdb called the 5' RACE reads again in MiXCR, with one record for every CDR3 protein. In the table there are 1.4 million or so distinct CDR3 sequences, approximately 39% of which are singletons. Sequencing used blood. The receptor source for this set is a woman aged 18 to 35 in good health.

The CDR3 DNA sequence: TGCAGTGCTAGAGCCCGGACGGGGGATACGCAGTATTTT. Its translation is CSARARTGDTQYF. This chain connects TRBV20-1 to TRBJ2-3, with a possible D match to TRBD2 (5 bases). The V end was cut by 1 base, the J end by 6 bases, with 11 bases between. The CDR3 has 13 residues. Germline loops: CDR1 DFQATT, CDR2 SNEGSKA (reference sequence).

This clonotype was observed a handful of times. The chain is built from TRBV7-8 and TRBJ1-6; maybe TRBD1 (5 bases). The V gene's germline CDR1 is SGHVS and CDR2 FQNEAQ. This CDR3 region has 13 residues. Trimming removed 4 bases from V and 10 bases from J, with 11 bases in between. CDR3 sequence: CASSSQGGSPLHF. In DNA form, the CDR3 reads TGTGCCAGCAGCTCCCAGGGAGGGTCACCCCTCCACTTT.

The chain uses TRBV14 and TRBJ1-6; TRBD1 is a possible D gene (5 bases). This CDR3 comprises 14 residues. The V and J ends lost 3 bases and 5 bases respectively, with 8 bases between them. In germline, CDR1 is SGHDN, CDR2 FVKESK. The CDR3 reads CASSQETDNSPLHF. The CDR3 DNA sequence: TGTGCCAGCAGCCAGGAGACAGATAATTCACCCCTCCACTTT.

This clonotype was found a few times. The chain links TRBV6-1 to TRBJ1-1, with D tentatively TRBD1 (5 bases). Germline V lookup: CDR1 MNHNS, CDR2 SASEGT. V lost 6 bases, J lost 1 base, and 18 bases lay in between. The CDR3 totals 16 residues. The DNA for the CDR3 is TGTGCCAGCAGGAAGGGGTTGACACAGGCGAACACTGAAGCTTTCTTT. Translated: CASRKGLTQANTEAFF.

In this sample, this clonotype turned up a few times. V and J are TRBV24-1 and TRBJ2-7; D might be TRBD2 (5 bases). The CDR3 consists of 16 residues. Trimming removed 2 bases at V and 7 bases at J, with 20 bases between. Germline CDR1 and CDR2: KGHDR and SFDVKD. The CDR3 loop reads CATSDSLGTGKEEQYF. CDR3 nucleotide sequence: TGTGCCACCAGTGATTCCCTCGGTACGGGGAAGGAAGAGCAGTACTTC.

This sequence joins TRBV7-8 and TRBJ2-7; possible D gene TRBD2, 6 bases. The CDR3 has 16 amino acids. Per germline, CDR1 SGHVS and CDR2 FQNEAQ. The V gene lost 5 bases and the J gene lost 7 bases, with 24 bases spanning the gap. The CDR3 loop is CASSLPPGTPIGEQYF. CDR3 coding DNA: TGTGCCAGCAGCCTACCCCCCGGGACTCCAATCGGGGAGCAGTACTTC. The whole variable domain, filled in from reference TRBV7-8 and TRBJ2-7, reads GAGVSQSPRYKVAKRGQDVALRCDPISGHVSLFWYQQALGQGPEFLTYFQNEAQLDKSGLPSDRFFAERPEGSVSTLKIQRTQQEDSAVYLCASSLPPGTPIGEQYFGPGTRLTVT.

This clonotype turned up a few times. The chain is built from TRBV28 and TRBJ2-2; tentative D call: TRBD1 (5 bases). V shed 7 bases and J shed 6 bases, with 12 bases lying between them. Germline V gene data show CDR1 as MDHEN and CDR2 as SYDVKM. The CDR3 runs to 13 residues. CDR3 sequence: CASMEGDPGELFF. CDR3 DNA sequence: TGTGCCAGCATGGAAGGGGATCCCGGGGAGCTGTTTTTT.

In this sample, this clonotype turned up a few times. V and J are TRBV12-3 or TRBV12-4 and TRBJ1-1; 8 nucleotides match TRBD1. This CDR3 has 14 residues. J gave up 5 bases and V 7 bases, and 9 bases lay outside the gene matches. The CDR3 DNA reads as TGTGCCAGCATGATACAGGGGGGACGGACTGAAGCTTTCTTT. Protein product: CASMIQGGRTEAFF.

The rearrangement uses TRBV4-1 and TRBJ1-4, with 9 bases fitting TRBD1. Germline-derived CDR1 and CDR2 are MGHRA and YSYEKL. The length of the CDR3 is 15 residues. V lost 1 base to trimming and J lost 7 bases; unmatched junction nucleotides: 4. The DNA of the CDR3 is TGCGCCAGCAGCCAAGGGGACAGGGATGCTGAAAAACTGTTTTTT. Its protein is CASSQGDRDAEKLFF.

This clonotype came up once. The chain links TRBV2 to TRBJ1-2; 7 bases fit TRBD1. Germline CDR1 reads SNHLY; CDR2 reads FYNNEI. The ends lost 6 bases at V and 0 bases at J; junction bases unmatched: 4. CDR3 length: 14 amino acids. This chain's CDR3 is CASSADRTNYGYTF. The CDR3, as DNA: TGTGCCAGCAGCGCGGACAGGACTAACTATGGCTACACCTTC. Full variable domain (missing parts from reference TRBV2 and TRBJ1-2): EPEVTQTPSHQVTQMGQEVILRCVPISNHLYFYWYRQILGQKVEFLVSFYNNEISEKSEIFDDQFSVERPDGSNFTLKIRSTKLEDSAMYFCASSADRTNYGYTFGSGTRLTVV.